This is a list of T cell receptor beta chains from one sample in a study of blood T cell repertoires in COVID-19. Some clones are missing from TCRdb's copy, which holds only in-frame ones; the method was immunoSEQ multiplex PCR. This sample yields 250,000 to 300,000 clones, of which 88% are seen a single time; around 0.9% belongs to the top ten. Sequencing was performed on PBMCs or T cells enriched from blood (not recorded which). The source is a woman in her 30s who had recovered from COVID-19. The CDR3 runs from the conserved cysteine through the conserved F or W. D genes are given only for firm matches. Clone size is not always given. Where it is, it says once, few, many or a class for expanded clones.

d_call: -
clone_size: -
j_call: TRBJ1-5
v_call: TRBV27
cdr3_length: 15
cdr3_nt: TGTGCCAGCAGTCCCTCGGGGGGACGCAATCAGCCCCAGCATTTT
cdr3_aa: CASSPSGGRNQPQHF

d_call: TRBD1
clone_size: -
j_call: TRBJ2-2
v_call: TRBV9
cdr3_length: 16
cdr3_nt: TGTGCCAGCAGCGGAAGGGGGCTGGGCCTCACCGGGGAGCTGTTTTTT
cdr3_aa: CASSGRGLGLTGELFF

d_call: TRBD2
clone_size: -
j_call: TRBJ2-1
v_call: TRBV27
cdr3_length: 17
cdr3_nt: TGTGCCAGCAGCCTCACCGTACTAGCGGGAGTTGGCAATGAGCAGTTCTTC
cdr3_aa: CASSLTVLAGVGNEQFF

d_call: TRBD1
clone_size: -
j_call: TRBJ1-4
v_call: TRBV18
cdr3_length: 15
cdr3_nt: TGTGCCAGCTCACCTATCGGACAGGGAAATGAAAAACTGTTTTTT
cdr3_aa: CASSPIGQGNEKLFF

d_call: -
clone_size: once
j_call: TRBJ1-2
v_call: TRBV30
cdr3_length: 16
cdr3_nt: TGTGCCTGGAGTGTAAGGACTAACTACAATCAATATGGCTACACCTTC
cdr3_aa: CAWSVRTNYNQYGYTF

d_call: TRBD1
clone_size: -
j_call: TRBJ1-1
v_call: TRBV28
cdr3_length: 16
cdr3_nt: TGTGCCAGCAGTTTATGGGGACAGAGAGAGAACACTGAAGCTTTCTTT
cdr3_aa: CASSLWGQRENTEAFF

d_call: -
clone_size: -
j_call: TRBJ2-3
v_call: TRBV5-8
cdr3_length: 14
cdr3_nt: TGTGCCAGCAGCCGCGGGGACCGCACAGATACGCAGTATTTT
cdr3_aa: CASSRGDRTDTQYF

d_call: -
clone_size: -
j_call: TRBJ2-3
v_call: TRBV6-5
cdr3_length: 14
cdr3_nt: TGTGCCAGCAGTTCCCGTCCCCGCACAGATACGCAGTATTTT
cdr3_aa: CASSSRPRTDTQYF

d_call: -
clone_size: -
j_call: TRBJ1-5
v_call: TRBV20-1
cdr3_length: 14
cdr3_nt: TGCAGTGCTCGTGGAGCGCGGGTCAATCAGCCCCAGCATTTT
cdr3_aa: CSARGARVNQPQHF

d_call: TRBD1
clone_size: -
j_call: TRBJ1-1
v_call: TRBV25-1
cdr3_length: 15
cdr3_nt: TGTGCCAGCAGTCCATACAGGGGGTTTGGCACTGAAGCTTTCTTT
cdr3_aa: CASSPYRGFGTEAFF

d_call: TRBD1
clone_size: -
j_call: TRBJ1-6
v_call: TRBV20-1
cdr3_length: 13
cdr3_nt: TGCAGTGCTAGTCGGGACAGAAATTCACCCCTCCACTTT
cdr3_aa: CSASRDRNSPLHF

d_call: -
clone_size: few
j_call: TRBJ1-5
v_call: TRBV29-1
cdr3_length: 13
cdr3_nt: TGCAGCGTTACCTCGGGGGAAGAGCAGCCCCAGCATTTT
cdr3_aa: CSVTSGEEQPQHF

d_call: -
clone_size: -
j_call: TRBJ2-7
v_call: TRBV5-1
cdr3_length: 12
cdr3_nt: TGCGCCAGCAGGTTAACTGGGAGCGAGCAGTACTTC
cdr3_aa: CASRLTGSEQYF

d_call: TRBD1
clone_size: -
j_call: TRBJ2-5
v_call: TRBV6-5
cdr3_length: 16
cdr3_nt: TGTGCCAGCAGTTACTCGGGCGGACAGGCCCAAGAGACCCAGTACTTC
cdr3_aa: CASSYSGGQAQETQYF

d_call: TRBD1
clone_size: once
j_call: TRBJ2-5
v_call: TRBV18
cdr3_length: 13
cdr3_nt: TGTGCCAGCTCACGGGACAGACAAGAGACCCAGTACTTC
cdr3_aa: CASSRDRQETQYF

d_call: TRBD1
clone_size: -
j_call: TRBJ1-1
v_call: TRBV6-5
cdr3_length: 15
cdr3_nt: TGTGCCAGCAGTTCGGACAGGCCGGCTTGGTCTGAAGCTTTCTTT
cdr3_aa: CASSSDRPAWSEAFF

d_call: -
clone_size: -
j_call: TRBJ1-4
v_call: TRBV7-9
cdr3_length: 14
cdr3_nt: TGTGCCAGCAGCTCTCATCTAGGGGATGAAAAACTGTTTTTT
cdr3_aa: CASSSHLGDEKLFF

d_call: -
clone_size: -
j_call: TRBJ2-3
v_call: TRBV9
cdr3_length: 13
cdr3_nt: TGTGCCAGCAGCGTACGGAGCACAGATACGCAGTATTTT
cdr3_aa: CASSVRSTDTQYF

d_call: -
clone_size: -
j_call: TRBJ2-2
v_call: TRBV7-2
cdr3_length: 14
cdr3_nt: TGTGCCAGCAGCTTAGACAGGGCCACCGGGGAGCTGTTTTTT
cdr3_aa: CASSLDRATGELFF

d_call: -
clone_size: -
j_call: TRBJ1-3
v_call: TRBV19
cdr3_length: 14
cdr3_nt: TGTGCCACAGCAATCGGGGGAGGCGGAAACACCATATATTTT
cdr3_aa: CATAIGGGGNTIYF

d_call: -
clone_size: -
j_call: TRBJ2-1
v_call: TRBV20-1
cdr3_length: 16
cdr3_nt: TGCAGTGCTAGTTCGTTGGGGGGGGGCCCCTACAATGAGCAGTTCTTC
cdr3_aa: CSASSLGGGPYNEQFF

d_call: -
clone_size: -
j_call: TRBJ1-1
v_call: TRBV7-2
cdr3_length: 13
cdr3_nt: TGTGCCAGCAGCTTATATCAGGACACTGAAGCTTTCTTT
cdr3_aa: CASSLYQDTEAFF

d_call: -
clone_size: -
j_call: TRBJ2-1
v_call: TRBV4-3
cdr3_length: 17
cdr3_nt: TGCGCCAGCAGCCAAGCTTGGGCAGGCACGATCCTCAATGAGCAGTTCTTC
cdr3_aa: CASSQAWAGTILNEQFF